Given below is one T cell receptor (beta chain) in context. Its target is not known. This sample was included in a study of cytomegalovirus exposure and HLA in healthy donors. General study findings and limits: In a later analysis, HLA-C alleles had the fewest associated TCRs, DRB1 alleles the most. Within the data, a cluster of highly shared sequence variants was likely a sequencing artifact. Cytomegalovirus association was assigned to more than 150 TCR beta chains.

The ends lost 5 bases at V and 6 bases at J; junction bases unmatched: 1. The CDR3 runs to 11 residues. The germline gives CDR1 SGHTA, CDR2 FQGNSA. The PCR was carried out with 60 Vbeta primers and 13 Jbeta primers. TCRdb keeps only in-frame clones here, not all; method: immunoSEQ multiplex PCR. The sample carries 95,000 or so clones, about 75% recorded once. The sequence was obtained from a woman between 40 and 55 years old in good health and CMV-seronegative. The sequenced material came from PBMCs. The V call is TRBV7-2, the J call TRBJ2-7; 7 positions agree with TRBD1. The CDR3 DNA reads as TGTGCCAGCAGCCAGGGGGTCGAGCAGTACTTC. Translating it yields CASSQGVEQYF.